Listed here are 24 T cell receptor beta chains from one sample, sequenced in a study of identical twins. TCRdb itself ran the 5' RACE reads through MiXCR, one entry per CDR3 protein. Of about 530,000 distinct CDR3 sequences in the sample, approximately 16% are singletons; the top ten hold 0.35% to 0.45%. The same specimen was also included in a second study, on yellow fever vaccine responses in identical twins.

Input material: CD4+ T cells sorted from blood. The receptor set was obtained from a woman aged 18-29 years in good health.

The table lists this clonotype with a few counts. This sequence joins TRBV12-3 or TRBV12-4 and TRBJ1-6, with 11 nucleotides matching TRBD1. CDR3 length equals 16 residues. The trim removed 5 bases at V and 4 bases at J, leaving 4 bases unmatched. CDR3 loop: CASSRGQGAYNSPLHF. DNA for the CDR3: TGTGCCAGCAGTAGAGGACAGGGGGCTTATAATTCACCCCTCCACTTT.

The chain has TRBV11-2 and TRBJ2-1; D is perhaps TRBD1 (5 bases). In germline, CDR1 is SGHAT, CDR2 FQNNGV. CDR3 length equals 16 residues. V lost 2 bases and J lost 0, with 11 bases in between. The DNA of the CDR3 is TGTGCCAGCAGCTTAATAGGGGCGAGCTCCTACAATGAGCAGTTCTTC. This encodes CASSLIGASSYNEQFF. The variable domain in full, completed from reference TRBV11-2 and TRBJ2-1, reads EAGVAQSPRYKIIEKRQSVAFWCNPISGHATLYWYQQILGQGPKLLIQFQNNGVVDDSQLPKDRFSAERLKGVDSTLKIQPAKLEDSAVYLCASSLIGASSYNEQFFGPGTRLTVL.

This chain uses TRBV7-8 with TRBJ1-4; the D is unclear. Trimming took off 3 bases at V and 4 bases at J, with 15 bases between the two ends. The CDR3 sequence is 16 residues long. Germline V gene sequence: CDR1 SGHVS, CDR2 FQNEAQ. The CDR3 loop is CASSLIGSFLNEKLFF. In DNA form, the CDR3 reads TGTGCCAGCAGCTTGATCGGGAGCTTCCTTAATGAAAAACTGTTTTTT. The variable domain in full, completed from reference TRBV7-8 and TRBJ1-4, reads GAGVSQSPRYKVAKRGQDVALRCDPISGHVSLFWYQQALGQGPEFLTYFQNEAQLDKSGLPSDRFFAERPEGSVSTLKIQRTQQEDSAVYLCASSLIGSFLNEKLFFGSGTQLSVL.

This clonotype was found a few times. V and J are TRBV4-1 and TRBJ2-1, with 11 bases aligning to TRBD2. CDR3 length: 18 residues. The germline CDR1 and CDR2 sequences are MGHRA and YSYEKL. J was trimmed by 4 bases and V by 0 bases; bases with no gene match: 8. In nucleotides, the CDR3 is TGCGCCAGCAGCCAAGATGTAGCGGGGGGGCTTAGTTACAATGAGCAGTTCTTC. Translating gives CASSQDVAGGLSYNEQFF.

J is TRBJ2-7 and V is TRBV7-2; 15 bases fit TRBD2. The CDR3 extends over 21 amino acids. CDR1 is SGHTA, CDR2 FQGNSA, per germline. V dropped 1 base and J dropped 2; count of bases not matched to a gene: 15. For the CDR3, the DNA is TGTGCCAGCAGCTTAGTGCCAGGCGGGACTAGCGGGAGGACTGGCGCCTACGAGCAGTACTTC. It encodes CASSLVPGGTSGRTGAYEQYF.

This clonotype was seen repeatedly, ten times or more. The V and J genes are TRBV15 and TRBJ2-7; 7 bases align to TRBD1. With V trimmed by 5 bases and J by 2 bases, 9 bases remained unmatched. This CDR3 is 15 amino acids long. Germline V gives CDR1 LNHNV, CDR2 YYDKDF (reference sequence). CDR3 sequence (DNA): TGTGCCACCAGCCAGGGGGTCCTGTCGGCCTACGAGCAGTACTTC. It codes for CATSQGVLSAYEQYF.

The genes are TRBV28 and TRBJ1-6; D not resolved. V was cut by 0 bases and J by 5 bases, with 8 bases left in between. CDR3 length equals 15 residues. CDR1 and CDR2 (germline): MDHEN, SYDVKM. This CDR3 is CASSLWAGDNSPLHF. The DNA for the CDR3 is TGTGCCAGCAGTTTATGGGCTGGAGATAATTCACCCCTCCACTTT.

The chain is built from TRBV12-3 or TRBV12-4 and TRBJ1-5; D is uncertain. CDR3 length: 14 residues. V was trimmed by 1 base and J by 12 bases, leaving 16 bases between them. The chain's CDR3 is CASSLGSGSQVQHF. CDR3 bases: TGTGCCAGCAGTTTAGGCAGTGGTAGTCAGGTCCAGCATTTT.

The sample holds a few counts of this clonotype. The chain is built from TRBV5-1 and TRBJ1-2, with TRBD1 as a possible D gene (5 bases). Germline lookup yields CDR1 SGHRS and CDR2 YFSETQ. V lost 2 bases and J lost 6, with 14 bases in between. The CDR3 extends over 14 amino acids. The CDR3 DNA sequence: TGCGCCAGCAGCTTTCTTCCAGGGAGGGATGGCTACACCTTC. The encoded protein is CASSFLPGRDGYTF.

The chain links TRBV12-3 or TRBV12-4 to TRBJ1-1; D gene unclear. The CDR3 length is 14 residues. V dropped 2 bases and J dropped 4 bases, with 11 bases sitting between them. The CDR3 DNA sequence: TGTGCCAGCAGTTTACGAAGGCACGGCACTGAAGCTTTCTTT. Its translation: CASSLRRHGTEAFF.

The chain links TRBV11-2 to TRBJ2-3; possible D gene TRBD2, 5 bases. Germline V gene sequence: CDR1 SGHAT, CDR2 FQNNGV. The CDR3 is made up of 16 amino acids. V was pared by 3 bases and J by 3 bases, with 16 bases between. CDR3 in amino acids: CASSLRGPLSTDTQYF. CDR3 nucleotide sequence: TGTGCCAGCAGCTTGAGAGGGCCCCTTTCAACAGATACGCAGTATTTT.

This clonotype was picked up a small number of times. V usage is TRBV20-1 and J usage is TRBJ1-2; weak D call: TRBD1 (6 bases). V was shortened by 1 base and J by 7 bases, with 13 bases between the two germline ends. The CDR3 contains 13 residues. CDR1 is DFQATT and CDR2 is SNEGSKA in the germline V gene (reference sequence). CDR3 amino acids: CSARGVQGSGYTF. CDR3 DNA sequence: TGCAGTGCTAGAGGTGTACAGGGAAGTGGCTACACCTTC.

This clonotype was detected a few times. The V call is TRBV6-4, the J call TRBJ2-3, with 7 bases aligning to TRBD2. Unmatched junction bases numbered 3, after V lost 2 bases and J lost 4 bases. Per germline, CDR1 MRHNA and CDR2 SNTAGT. This CDR3 is built from 14 residues. The CDR3 coding sequence is TGTGCCAGCAGTGACCAGGGAGGGCCAGATACGCAGTATTTT. Translating gives CASSDQGGPDTQYF.

This clonotype was counted only a few times. This chain joins TRBV20-1 and TRBJ2-1, with 10 bases aligning to TRBD2. CDR1 and CDR2 (germline): DFQATT, SNEGSKA (reference sequence). V lost 3 bases to trimming and J lost 8 bases; unmatched junction nucleotides: 16. There are 17 residues in the CDR3. CDR3 coding DNA: TGCAGTGCTAGTGCCAGGGCAGCGGGAGGGCCCCACCATGAGCAGTTCTTC. Translated: CSASARAAGGPHHEQFF.

This sequence joins TRBV2 and TRBJ2-7, with D possibly TRBD2 on 7 matching bases. This CDR3 spans 14 amino acids. V was pared by 7 bases and J by 1 base, with 14 bases between. CDR1 and CDR2 (germline): SNHLY, FYNNEI. The CDR3 protein is CASKRGRASYEQYF. In nucleotides, the CDR3 is TGTGCCAGCAAAAGGGGGAGGGCTTCCTACGAGCAGTACTTC. Variable domain in full (rest from reference TRBV2 and TRBJ2-7): EPEVTQTPSHQVTQMGQEVILRCVPISNHLYFYWYRQILGQKVEFLVSFYNNEISEKSEIFDDQFSVERPDGSNFTLKIRSTKLEDSAMYFCASKRGRASYEQYFGPGTRLTVT.

V is TRBV20-1 and J is TRBJ2-1, with 11 positions matching TRBD2. Losses at the gene ends were 0 bases for V and 10 bases for J; bases not matched to a gene: 11. The CDR3 has 16 residues. Germline V gives CDR1 DFQATT, CDR2 SNEGSKA (reference sequence). The CDR3 nucleotides are TGCAGTGCTAGAGATCAGCTACTAGCGGGAGACAGGGAGCAGTTCTTC. Translation gives CSARDQLLAGDREQFF.

The table lists this clonotype with many counts. The rearrangement joins TRBV12-3 or TRBV12-4 to TRBJ2-7; TRBD1 is a possible D gene (5 bases). The CDR3 length is 13 residues. V lost 6 bases and J lost 0, with 9 bases in between. This CDR3 reads CASSLTDSYEQYF. Written as DNA, the CDR3 is TGTGCCAGCAGCCTGACAGACTCCTACGAGCAGTACTTC.

The chain has TRBV5-5 and TRBJ2-6, with a weak D call TRBD1 (5 bases). CDR1 is SGHKS, CDR2 YYEKEE, per germline (reference sequence). CDR3 length: 18 amino acids. V shed 5 bases and J shed 0 bases, with 18 bases lying between them. The CDR3 reads CASRPGQDLNSGANVLTF. The CDR3 DNA follows: TGTGCCAGCAGGCCCGGACAAGATTTGAACTCTGGGGCCAACGTCCTGACTTTC.

There are a few counts of this clonotype. The J gene is TRBJ2-7, the V gene TRBV7-9, with 9 bases matching TRBD2. V lost 7 bases to trimming and J lost 7 bases; unmatched junction nucleotides: 2. There are 11 residues in the CDR3. The V gene's germline CDR1 is SEHNR and CDR2 FQNEAQ (reference sequence). CDR3 in DNA: TGTGCCAGCAACCTAGCGGGAGAGCAGTACTTC. As protein: CASNLAGEQYF.

The table lists this clonotype with a few counts. V usage is TRBV7-9 and J usage is TRBJ2-4, with 7 bases matching TRBD2. Trimming cost V 10 bases and J 3 bases; bases outside gene matches: 3. Germline assignment: CDR1 SEHNR and CDR2 FQNEAQ (reference sequence). CDR3 length: 12 amino acids. This CDR3 reads CAIGGGKNIQYF. In DNA form, the CDR3 reads TGTGCCATCGGCGGGGGCAAAAACATTCAGTACTTC.

The V call is TRBV28, the J call TRBJ2-2, with D perhaps being TRBD1 or TRBD2 (5 bases each). V was shortened by 6 bases and J by 4 bases, with 15 bases between the two germline ends. Germline V lookup: CDR1 MDHEN, CDR2 SYDVKM. This CDR3 region has 15 residues. CDR3 residues: CASRQLGAGTGELFF. In nucleotides, the CDR3 is TGTGCCAGCAGACAACTAGGGGCGGGCACCGGGGAGCTGTTTTTT. The full variable domain, in which reference TRBV28 and TRBJ2-2 provide the parts outside the CDR3, is DVKVTQSSRYLVKRTGEKVFLECVQDMDHENMFWYRQDPGLGLRLIYFSYDVKMKEKGDIPEGYSVSREKKERFSLILESASTNQTSMYLCASRQLGAGTGELFFGEGSRLTVL.

This rearrangement joins TRBV11-2 to TRBJ2-3; either TRBD1 or TRBD2 may fit D (6 bases each). Between the trimmed V and J ends, which lost 5 bases and 3 bases, there was a span of 24 bases. Germline values: CDR1 SGHAT, CDR2 FQNNGV. There are 18 residues in the CDR3. The CDR3 spells CASSPVGVGGGITDTQYF. CDR3 bases: TGTGCCAGCAGCCCAGTGGGGGTCGGGGGCGGCATTACAGATACGCAGTATTTT.

The chain carries TRBV28 and TRBJ2-2; either TRBD1 or TRBD2 may fit D (5 bases each). CDR3 length: 16 residues. Germline V CDR1 and CDR2: MDHEN, SYDVKM. The V gene lost 6 bases and the J gene lost 1 base, with 15 bases spanning the gap. The CDR3 protein is CASSRTGPRNTGELFF. In DNA form, the CDR3 reads TGTGCCAGCAGCAGGACGGGACCAAGGAACACCGGGGAGCTGTTTTTT.

This chain links TRBV20-1 with TRBJ2-5, with 9 bases lining up with TRBD1. The CDR3 spans 14 residues. In germline, CDR1 is DFQATT, CDR2 SNEGSKA (reference sequence). With 1 base clipped from V and 5 bases from J, the junction kept 5 bases outside the gene matches. CDR3 amino acids: CSARATGGGETQYF. The CDR3 DNA follows: TGCAGTGCTAGAGCCACAGGGGGCGGTGAGACCCAGTACTTC.